This entry describes one T cell receptor (beta chain). This sample is part of a study of Ad26.COV2.S vaccination and SARS-CoV-2 variants. The method was immunoSEQ multiplex PCR; TCRdb's version includes in-frame clones alone and lacks a portion of them. The sample includes fewer than 500,000 clones, about 90% seen only once; the top ten take roughly 3.9%. Treatment indicated: around 19 received Ad26.COV2.S at low or high dose, single or two shots; roughly five received placebo; per-sample allocation not given. Day 63 after the first vaccine or placebo injection was the time point for sampling. CDR3 length equals 14 residues.

The sequencing used peripheral blood, collected in a trial of Ad26.COV2.S vaccine versus placebo. This clonotype was sampled from a person between 18 and 65 years old who received the Ad26.COV2.S COVID-19 vaccine or a placebo. The V and J genes are TRBV21-1 and TRBJ2-7; TRBD2, the table's D call, was not compared with the DNA. TRBV21-1 is a known pseudogene. DNA of the CDR3: TGTGCCAGCAGCAAAGGGTCGGGGATCTACGAGCAGTACTTC. Protein sequence: CASSKGSGIYEQYF.